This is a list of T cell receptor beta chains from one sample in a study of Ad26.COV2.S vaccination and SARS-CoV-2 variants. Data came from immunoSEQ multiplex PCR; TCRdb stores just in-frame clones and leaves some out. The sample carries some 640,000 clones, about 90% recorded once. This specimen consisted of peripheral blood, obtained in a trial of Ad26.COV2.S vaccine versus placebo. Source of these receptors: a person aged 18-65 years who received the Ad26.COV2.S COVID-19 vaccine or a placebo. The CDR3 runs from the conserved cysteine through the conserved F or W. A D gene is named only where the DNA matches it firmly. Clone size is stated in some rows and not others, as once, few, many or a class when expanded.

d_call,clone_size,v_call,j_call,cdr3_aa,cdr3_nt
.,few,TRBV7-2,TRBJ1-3,CASSLGGYGNTIYF,TGTGCCAGCAGCTTAGGAGGGTATGGAAACACCATATATTTT
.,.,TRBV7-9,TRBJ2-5,CASSPPDGQETQYF,TGTGCCAGCAGCCCGCCGGACGGACAAGAGACCCAGTACTTC
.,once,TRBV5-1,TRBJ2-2,CASSPGGQDTGELFF,TGCGCCAGCAGCCCTGGGGGTCAGGACACCGGGGAGCTGTTTTTT
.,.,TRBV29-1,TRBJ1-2,CSASFDRSYGYTF,TGCAGCGCCTCGTTTGACAGGTCGTATGGCTACACCTTC
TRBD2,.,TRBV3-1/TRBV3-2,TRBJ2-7,CASSQEGLAGKEQYF,TGTGCCAGCAGCCAAGAGGGACTAGCGGGGAAAGAGCAGTACTTC
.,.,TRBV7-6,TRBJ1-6,CASSPTGGNSPLHF,TGTGCCAGCAGCCCAACGGGCGGTAATTCACCCCTCCACTTT
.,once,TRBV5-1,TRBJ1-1,CASSLQDRNTEAFF,TGCGCCAGCAGCCTCCAAGACAGAAACACTGAAGCTTTCTTT
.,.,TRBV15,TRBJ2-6,CATTSGANVLTF,TGTGCCACCACCTCTGGGGCCAACGTCCTGACTTTC
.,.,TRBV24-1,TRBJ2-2,CATSGHGGWKGELFF,TGTGCCACCAGTGGACACGGGGGCTGGAAAGGGGAGCTGTTTTTT
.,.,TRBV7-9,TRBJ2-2,CASRRQIGELFF,TGTGCCAGCAGAAGACAAATCGGGGAGCTGTTTTTT
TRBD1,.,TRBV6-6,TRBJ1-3,CASSYSQGANTIYF,TGTGCCAGCAGTTACTCGCAGGGGGCGAACACCATATATTTT
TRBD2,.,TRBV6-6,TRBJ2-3,CASSRGTSGNRGDTQYF,TGTGCCAGCAGTCGGGGGACTAGCGGGAACCGAGGGGATACGCAGTATTTT
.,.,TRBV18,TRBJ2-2,CASSPPAGELFF,TGTGCCAGCTCACCACCGGCCGGGGAGCTGTTTTTT
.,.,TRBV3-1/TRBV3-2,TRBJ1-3,CASSQESGNTIYF,TGTGCCAGCAGCCAAGAATCTGGAAACACCATATATTTT
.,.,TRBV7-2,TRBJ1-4,CASSLVGTATNEKLFF,TGTGCCAGCAGCTTAGTGGGCACCGCAACTAATGAAAAACTGTTTTTT
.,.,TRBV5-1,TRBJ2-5,CASSFGGGQETQYF,TGCGCCAGCAGCTTCGGGGGAGGTCAAGAGACCCAGTACTTC
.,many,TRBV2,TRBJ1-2,CASSEASGSYGYTF,TGTGCCAGCAGTGAAGCATCGGGTAGCTATGGCTACACCTTC
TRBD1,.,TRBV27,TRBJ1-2,CASSRQGQGYTF,TGTGCCAGCAGTCGACAGGGTCAAGGCTACACCTTC
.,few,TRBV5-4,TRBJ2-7,CASSLDLGGTYEQYF,TGTGCCAGCAGCTTGGATTTAGGCGGCACCTACGAGCAGTACTTC
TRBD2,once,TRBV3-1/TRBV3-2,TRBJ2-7,CASSQMVLAGAYEQYF,TGTGCCAGCAGCCAGATGGTCCTAGCGGGAGCCTACGAGCAGTACTTC
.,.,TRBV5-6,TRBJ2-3,CASSGVGSDTQYF,TGTGCCAGCAGTGGGGTGGGGTCAGATACGCAGTATTTT
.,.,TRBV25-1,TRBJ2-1,CASSVTAGGSWFF,TGTGCCAGCAGTGTAACGGCAGGGGGGAGTTGGTTCTTC
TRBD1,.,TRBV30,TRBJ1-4,CAWSGTGGLFNEKLFF,TGTGCCTGGAGCGGGACAGGAGGACTCTTTAATGAAAAACTGTTTTTT
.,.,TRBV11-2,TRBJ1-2,CASSGVPGGYTF,TGTGCCAGCTCCGGTGTCCCCGGCGGCTACACCTTC
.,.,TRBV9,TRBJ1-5,CASSVGDGSGLNQPQHF,TGTGCCAGCAGCGTAGGAGATGGATCAGGGCTCAATCAGCCCCAGCATTTT
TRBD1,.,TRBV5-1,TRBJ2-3,CASSLAGTGDGDTQYF,TGCGCCAGCAGCTTGGCCGGAACAGGGGACGGAGATACGCAGTATTTT
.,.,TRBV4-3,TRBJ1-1,CASSQDRERTEAFF,TGCGCCAGCAGCCAAGATCGGGAACGGACTGAAGCTTTCTTT
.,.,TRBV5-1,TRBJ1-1,CASGTGRQNTEAFF,TGCGCCAGCGGAACAGGAAGACAGAACACTGAAGCTTTCTTT
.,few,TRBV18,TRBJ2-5,CASSPPSGQETQYF,TGTGCCAGCTCACCTCCATCGGGGCAAGAGACCCAGTACTTC
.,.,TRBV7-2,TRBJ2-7,CASSRQLSSYEQYF,TGTGCCAGCAGCAGACAGTTGAGCTCCTACGAGCAGTACTTC
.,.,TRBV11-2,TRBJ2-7,CASSTDRGEQYF,TGTGCCAGCAGCACAGACCGGGGCGAGCAGTACTTC
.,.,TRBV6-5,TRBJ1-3,CASTRGHNSGNTIYF,TGTGCCAGCACACGTGGACATAACTCTGGAAACACCATATATTTT
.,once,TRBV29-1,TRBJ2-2,CTRGGGRELFF,TGCACTCGGGGAGGGGGCCGGGAGCTGTTTTTT
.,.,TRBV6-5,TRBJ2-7,CASSYSFRVASAEQYF,TGTGCCAGCAGTTACTCATTTAGGGTAGCATCCGCCGAGCAGTACTTC
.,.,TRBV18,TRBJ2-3,CASSPPGSDTQYF,TGTGCCAGCTCACCACCAGGGTCAGATACGCAGTATTTT
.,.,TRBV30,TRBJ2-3,CACRKRYGNTDTQYF,TGTGCCTGTCGAAAGCGTTACGGTAATACAGATACGCAGTATTTT
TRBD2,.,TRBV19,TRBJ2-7,CASSRSPGGSYEQYF,TGTGCCAGTAGTCGGTCGCCCGGGGGGTCCTACGAGCAGTACTTC
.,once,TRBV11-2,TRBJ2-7,CASSAGSYEQYF,TGTGCCAGCAGCGCAGGTAGTTACGAGCAGTACTTC
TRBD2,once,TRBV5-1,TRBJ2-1,CASSLVSEGGEQFF,TGCGCCAGCAGCTTGGTGTCGGAGGGAGGGGAACAGTTCTTC
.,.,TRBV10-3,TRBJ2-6,CAMNQAGANVLTF,TGTGCCATGAATCAGGCTGGGGCCAACGTCCTGACTTTC
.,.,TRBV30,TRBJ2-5,CALSEWQTQYF,TGTGCCCTCTCTGAGTGGCAGACCCAGTACTTC
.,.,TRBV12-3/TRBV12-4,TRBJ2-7,CASLSDLTAEQYF,TGTGCCAGCTTGAGTGACCTGACTGCCGAGCAGTACTTC
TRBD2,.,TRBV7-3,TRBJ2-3,CASSPSGGSTDTQYF,TGTGCCAGCAGCCCCTCGGGGGGAAGCACAGATACGCAGTATTTT
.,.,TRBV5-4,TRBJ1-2,CASSLVVAGRTGYTF,TGTGCCAGCAGCTTGGTAGTGGCTGGAAGGACCGGCTACACCTTC
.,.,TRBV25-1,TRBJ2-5,CASSPWETQYF,TGTGCCAGCAGTCCCTGGGAGACCCAGTACTTC
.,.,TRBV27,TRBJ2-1,CASSWGYSYNEQFF,TGTGCCAGCAGTTGGGGCTACTCCTACAATGAGCAGTTCTTC
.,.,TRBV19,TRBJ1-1,CASSPGTSNTEAFF,TGTGCCAGTAGCCCCGGGACATCGAACACTGAAGCTTTCTTT
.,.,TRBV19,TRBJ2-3,CASRSTIASTDTQYF,TGTGCCAGTAGATCCACAATAGCCAGTACAGATACGCAGTATTTT
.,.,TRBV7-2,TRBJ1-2,CASSLGPGVDYGYTF,TGTGCCAGCAGCTTAGGCCCGGGTGTCGACTATGGCTACACCTTC
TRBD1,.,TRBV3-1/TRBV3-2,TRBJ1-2,CASSPGTGFYGYTF,TGTGCCAGCAGCCCCGGGACAGGTTTTTATGGCTACACCTTC
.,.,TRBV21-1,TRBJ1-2,CATRLRILLYTF,TGTGCCACCCGACTCCGAATTCTCCTCTACACCTTC
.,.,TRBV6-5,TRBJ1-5,CAHGTPIGQPQHF,TGTGCCCACGGGACACCTATTGGGCAGCCCCAGCATTTT
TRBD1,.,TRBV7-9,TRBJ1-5,CASSSDRDQPQHF,TGTGCCAGCAGCTCCGACAGGGATCAGCCCCAGCATTTT
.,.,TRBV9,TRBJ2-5,CASRRGMDETQYF,TGTGCCAGCCGGAGGGGGATGGACGAGACCCAGTACTTC